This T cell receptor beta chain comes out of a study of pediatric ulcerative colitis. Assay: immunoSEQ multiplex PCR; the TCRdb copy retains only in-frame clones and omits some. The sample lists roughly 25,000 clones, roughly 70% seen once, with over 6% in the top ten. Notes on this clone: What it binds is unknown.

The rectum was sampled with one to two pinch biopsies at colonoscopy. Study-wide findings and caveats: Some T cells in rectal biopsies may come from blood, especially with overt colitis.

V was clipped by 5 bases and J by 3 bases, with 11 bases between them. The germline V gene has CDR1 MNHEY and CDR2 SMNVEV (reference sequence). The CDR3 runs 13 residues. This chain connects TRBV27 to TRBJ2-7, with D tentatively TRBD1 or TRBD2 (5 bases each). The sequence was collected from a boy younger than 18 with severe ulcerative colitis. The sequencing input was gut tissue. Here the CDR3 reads CASSRERGYEQYF. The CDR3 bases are TGTGCCAGCAGTCGAGAGAGGGGCTACGAGCAGTACTTC.